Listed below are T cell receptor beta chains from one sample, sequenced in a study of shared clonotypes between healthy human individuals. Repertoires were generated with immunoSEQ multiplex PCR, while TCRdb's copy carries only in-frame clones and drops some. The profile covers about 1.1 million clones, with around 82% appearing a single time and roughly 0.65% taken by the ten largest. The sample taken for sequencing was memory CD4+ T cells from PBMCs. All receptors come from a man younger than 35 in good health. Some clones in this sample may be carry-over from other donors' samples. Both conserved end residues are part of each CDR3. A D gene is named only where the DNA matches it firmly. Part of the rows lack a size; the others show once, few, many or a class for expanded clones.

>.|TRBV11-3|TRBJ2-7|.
TGTGCCAGCAGCTTAGATGCCCCCCCCACCGAGCAGTACTTC
CASSLDAPPTEQYF
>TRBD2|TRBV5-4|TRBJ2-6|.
TGTGCCAGCAGCCCACCGGGACTAGCGGGATCTGGGGCCAACGTCCTGACTTTC
CASSPPGLAGSGANVLTF
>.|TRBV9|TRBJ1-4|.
TGTGCCAGCAGCGTAGGAGGTGCTAATGAAAAACTGTTTTTT
CASSVGGANEKLFF
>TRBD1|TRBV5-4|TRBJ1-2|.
TGTGCCAGCAGCTTGGCGGGACAGGGTCCCGGCTACACCTTC
CASSLAGQGPGYTF
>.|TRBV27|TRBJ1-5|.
TGTGCCAGCAGTTTATCTTCCTTAGGGGGCAATCAGCCCCAGCATTTT
CASSLSSLGGNQPQHF
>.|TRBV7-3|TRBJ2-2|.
TGTGCCAGCAGCTTAACTAGCCTCGCGAACACCGGGGAGCTGTTTTTT
CASSLTSLANTGELFF
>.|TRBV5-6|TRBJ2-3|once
TGTGCCAGCAGCTCCCAGGGGGGGGCAGATACGCAGTATTTT
CASSSQGGADTQYF
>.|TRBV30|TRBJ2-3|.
TGTGCCTGGGGCAGGGGAGCTGGCACAGATACGCAGTATTTT
CAWGRGAGTDTQYF
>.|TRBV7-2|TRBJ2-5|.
TGTGCCAGCAGCTTTGGGACCGGAGAGACCCAGTACTTC
CASSFGTGETQYF
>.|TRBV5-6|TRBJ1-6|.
TGTGCCACGTCCTTGGGTGGAGTTGGGGATCCCAGGGATCCCCTCCACTTT
CATSLGGVGDPRDPLHF
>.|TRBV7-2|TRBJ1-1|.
TGTGCCACGGCGGCCTATCGCTATGAAGCTTTCTTT
CATAAYRYEAFF
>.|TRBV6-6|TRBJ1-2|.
TGTGCCAGCTCGGTCCCGGGCAGGGCCTATGGCTACACCTTC
CASSVPGRAYGYTF
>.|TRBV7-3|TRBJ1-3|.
TGTGCCAGCAGCTCGAACATGCACTTCGCCATATATTTT
CASSSNMHFAIYF
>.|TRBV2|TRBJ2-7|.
TGTGCCAGCAGTGATGACCTTCCACGCTACGAGCAGTACTTC
CASSDDLPRYEQYF
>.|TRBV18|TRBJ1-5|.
TGTGCCAGCTCACCCTTTGGGACACAGAGCAATCAGCCCCAGCATTTT
CASSPFGTQSNQPQHF
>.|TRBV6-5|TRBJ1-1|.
TGTGCCAGCAGTCTTGACATCAGGGCGAACACTGAAGCTTTCTTT
CASSLDIRANTEAFF
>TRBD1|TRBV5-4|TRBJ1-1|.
TGTGCCAGCAGCTTGGTGACCCCAGGGGGGATTGAAGCTTTCTTT
CASSLVTPGGIEAFF
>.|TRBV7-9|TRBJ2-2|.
TGTGCCAGCAGCTTGGGCAGGGGGAACACCGGGGAGCTGTTTTTT
CASSLGRGNTGELFF
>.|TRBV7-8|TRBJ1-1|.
TGTGCCAGCAGCTTAGCCAGGGAGACTGAAGCTTTCTTT
CASSLARETEAFF
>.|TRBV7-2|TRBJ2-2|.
TGTGCCAGCACCCCCTCCCCGAACACCGGGGAGCTGTTTTTT
CASTPSPNTGELFF
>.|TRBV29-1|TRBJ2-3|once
TGCAGCGCACAATTTCAGGGAGTCGGAGATACGCAGTATTTT
CSAQFQGVGDTQYF
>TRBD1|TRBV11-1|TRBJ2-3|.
TGTGCCGGCACCCCAGGGGGTTACACAGATACGCAGTATTTT
CAGTPGGYTDTQYF
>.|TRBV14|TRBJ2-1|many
TGTGCCAGCAGCTATCTGAATGAGCAGTTCTTC
CASSYLNEQFF
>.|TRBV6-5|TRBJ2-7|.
TGTGCCAGCAGGGGGACGGAGTCTTTGTACGAGCAGTACTTC
CASRGTESLYEQYF
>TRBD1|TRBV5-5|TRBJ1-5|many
TGTGCCAGCAGCTTGGAACAGGGGCGATTTGGGAGCAATCAGCCCCAGCATTTT
CASSLEQGRFGSNQPQHF